This T cell receptor beta chain was captured in a study of OX40 agonist ivuxolimab in advanced cancers. Study information: Ivuxolimab was delivered to patients intravenously every 2 weeks at doses spanning 0.01 to 10 mg/kg. Patients treated during dose escalation were battling hepatocellular carcinoma, melanoma, renal cell or head and neck cancer.

TCRdb's copy holds only in-frame clones and misses some; the assay was immunoSEQ multiplex PCR. The repertoire holds roughly 61,000 clones, with 91% as singletons. Anyone with autoimmune disease history or systemic immunosuppression was excluded. Study-wide results and caveats: Average numbers of expanded clones were greater in CD8+ T cells than in CD4+.

The length of the CDR3 is 14 residues. The V gene lost 3 bases and the J gene lost 7 bases, with 15 bases spanning the gap. Germline V gene sequence: CDR1 SEHNR, CDR2 FQNEAQ (reference sequence). Comments on this clone: Its antigen is as yet unknown.

The sequence was obtained from an adult with an advanced solid tumor such as melanoma, head and neck, liver or kidney cancer. This material consisted of CD4+ or CD8+ T cells sorted from blood, taken in a trial of the OX40 agonist ivuxolimab. The chain recombines TRBV7-9 with TRBJ1-1, with D unclear. Here the CDR3 DNA reads TGTGCCAGCAGCTTGGGCGGGTTCAACCATGAAGCTTTCTTT. Protein: CASSLGGFNHEAFF. Based on the CDR3 plus reference TRBV7-9 and TRBJ1-1, the full variable domain is DTGVSQNPRHKITKRGQNVTFRCDPISEHNRLYWYRQTLGQGPEFLTYFQNEAQLEKSRLLSDRFSAERPKGSFSTLEIQRTEQGDSAMYLCASSLGGFNHEAFFGQGTRLTVV.